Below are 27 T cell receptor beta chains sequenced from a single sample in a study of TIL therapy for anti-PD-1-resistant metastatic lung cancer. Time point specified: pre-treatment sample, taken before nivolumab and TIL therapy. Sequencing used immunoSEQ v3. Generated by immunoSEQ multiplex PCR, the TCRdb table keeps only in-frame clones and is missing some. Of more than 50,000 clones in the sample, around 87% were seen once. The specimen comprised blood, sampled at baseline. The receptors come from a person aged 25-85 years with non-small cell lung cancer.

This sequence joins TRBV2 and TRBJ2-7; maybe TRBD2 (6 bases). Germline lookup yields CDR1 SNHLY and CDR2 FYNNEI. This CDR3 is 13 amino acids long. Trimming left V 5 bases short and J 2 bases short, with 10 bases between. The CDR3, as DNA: TGTGCCAGCAGTTTAGCGGATACCTACGAGCAGTACTTC. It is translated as CASSLADTYEQYF.

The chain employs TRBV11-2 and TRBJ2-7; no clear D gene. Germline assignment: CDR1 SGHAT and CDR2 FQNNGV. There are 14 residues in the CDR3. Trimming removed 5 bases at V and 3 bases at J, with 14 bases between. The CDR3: CASSPEARFYEQYF. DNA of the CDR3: TGTGCCAGCAGCCCAGAGGCGCGGTTCTACGAGCAGTACTTC.

The CDR3 DNA reads TGTGCCAGCAGTGAAAGGGACTACGTCAATTACAATGAGCAGTTCTTC. Protein: CASSERDYVNYNEQFF. This rearrangement joins TRBV6-1 to TRBJ2-1; 7 nucleotides line up with TRBD2. V trimming: 2 bases; J trimming: 4 bases; junction bases outside the gene matches: 8. The CDR3 has 16 amino acids. Germline loops: CDR1 MNHNS, CDR2 SASEGT.

Written as DNA, the CDR3 is TGTGCCAGCCGGACAGGGAGTAATCAGCCCCAGCATTTT. Its protein is CASRTGSNQPQHF. The chain has TRBV28 and TRBJ1-5, with 8 bases matching TRBD1. This CDR3 spans 13 amino acids. V dropped 8 bases and J dropped 4; count of bases not matched to a gene: 4. Germline V lookup: CDR1 MDHEN, CDR2 SYDVKM.

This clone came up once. CDR3 in amino acids: CASSRDREYEQYF. The CDR3 DNA reads as TGTGCCAGCAGCCGGGACAGGGAATACGAGCAGTACTTC. V usage is TRBV2 and J usage is TRBJ2-7; TRBD1 aligns across 9 bases. CDR3 size: 13 residues. J lost 4 bases, V lost 6 bases, and 4 bases had no gene match. Germline V gene sequence: CDR1 SNHLY, CDR2 FYNNEI.

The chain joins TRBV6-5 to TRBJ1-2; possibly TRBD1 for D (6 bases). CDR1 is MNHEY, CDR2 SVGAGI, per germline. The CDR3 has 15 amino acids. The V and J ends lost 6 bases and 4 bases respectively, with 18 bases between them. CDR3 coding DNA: TGTGCCAGCAGCCCAAAACAGGGATGGGCCTATGGCTACACCTTC. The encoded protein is CASSPKQGWAYGYTF.

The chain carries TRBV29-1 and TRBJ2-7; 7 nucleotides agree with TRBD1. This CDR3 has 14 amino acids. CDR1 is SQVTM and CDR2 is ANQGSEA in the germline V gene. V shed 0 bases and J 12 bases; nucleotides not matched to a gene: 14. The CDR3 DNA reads TGCAGCGTTGAAGATCAGTCAGGGGGATACGCTCGGTACTTC. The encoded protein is CSVEDQSGGYARYF.

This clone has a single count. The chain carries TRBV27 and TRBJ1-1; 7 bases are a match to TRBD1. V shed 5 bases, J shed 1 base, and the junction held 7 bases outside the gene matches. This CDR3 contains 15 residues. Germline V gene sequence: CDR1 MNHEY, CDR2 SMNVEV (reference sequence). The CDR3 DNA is TGTGCCAGCAGTCTAGGACAGGTTGGGAACACTGAAGCTTTCTTT. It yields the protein CASSLGQVGNTEAFF.

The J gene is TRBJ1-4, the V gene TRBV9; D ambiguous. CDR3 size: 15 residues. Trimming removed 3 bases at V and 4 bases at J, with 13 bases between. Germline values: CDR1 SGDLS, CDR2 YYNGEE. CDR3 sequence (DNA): TGTGCCAGCAGCGCCCACGCGGGCAGTAATGAAAAACTGTTTTTT. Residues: CASSAHAGSNEKLFF.

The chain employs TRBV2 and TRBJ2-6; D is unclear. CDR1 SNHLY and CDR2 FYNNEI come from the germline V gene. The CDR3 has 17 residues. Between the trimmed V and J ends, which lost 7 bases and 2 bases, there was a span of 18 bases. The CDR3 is CASNLLAGLTGANVLTF. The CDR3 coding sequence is TGTGCCAGCAACCTTCTTGCCGGGCTTACTGGGGCCAACGTCCTGACTTTC.

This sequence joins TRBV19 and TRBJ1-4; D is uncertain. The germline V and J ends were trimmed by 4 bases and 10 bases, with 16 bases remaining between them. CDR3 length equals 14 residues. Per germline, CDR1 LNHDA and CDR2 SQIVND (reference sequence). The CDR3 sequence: CASSNHPSVGKLFF. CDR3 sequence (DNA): TGTGCCAGTAGTAATCACCCATCGGTGGGAAAACTGTTTTTT.

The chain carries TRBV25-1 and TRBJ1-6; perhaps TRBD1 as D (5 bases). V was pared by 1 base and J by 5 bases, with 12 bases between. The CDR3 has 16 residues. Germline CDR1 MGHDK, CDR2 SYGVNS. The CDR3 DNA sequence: TGTGCCAGCAGTGAATGGGATAGGGGTGATAATTCACCCCTCCACTTT. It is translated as CASSEWDRGDNSPLHF.

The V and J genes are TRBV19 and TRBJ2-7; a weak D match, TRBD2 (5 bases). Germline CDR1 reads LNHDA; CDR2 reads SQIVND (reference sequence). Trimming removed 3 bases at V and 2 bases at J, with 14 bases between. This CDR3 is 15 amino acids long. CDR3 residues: CASSIVRGSPYEQYF. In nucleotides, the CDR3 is TGTGCCAGTAGTATTGTCCGGGGTTCTCCCTACGAGCAGTACTTC.

For the CDR3, the DNA is TGCAGCGTAAGGACAGTCACAGATACGCAGTATTTT. Translation gives CSVRTVTDTQYF. The chain recombines TRBV29-1 with TRBJ2-3; a weak D match, TRBD1 (6 bases). V shed 6 bases and J shed 2 bases, with 9 bases lying between them. This CDR3 is built from 12 residues. Germline V gene lookup returns CDR1 SQVTM and CDR2 ANQGSEA.

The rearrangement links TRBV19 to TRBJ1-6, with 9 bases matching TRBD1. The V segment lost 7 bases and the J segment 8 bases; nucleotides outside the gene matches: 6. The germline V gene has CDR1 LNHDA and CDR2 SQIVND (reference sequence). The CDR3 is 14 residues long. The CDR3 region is CASTRTGVDSPLHF. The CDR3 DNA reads TGTGCCAGTACCAGGACAGGGGTCGATTCACCCCTCCACTTT.

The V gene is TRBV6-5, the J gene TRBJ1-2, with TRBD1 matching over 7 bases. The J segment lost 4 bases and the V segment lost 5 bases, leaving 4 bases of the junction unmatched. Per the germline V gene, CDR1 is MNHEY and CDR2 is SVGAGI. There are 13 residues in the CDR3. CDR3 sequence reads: CASSPGTVYGYTF. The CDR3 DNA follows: TGTGCCAGCAGTCCCGGGACAGTCTATGGCTACACCTTC.

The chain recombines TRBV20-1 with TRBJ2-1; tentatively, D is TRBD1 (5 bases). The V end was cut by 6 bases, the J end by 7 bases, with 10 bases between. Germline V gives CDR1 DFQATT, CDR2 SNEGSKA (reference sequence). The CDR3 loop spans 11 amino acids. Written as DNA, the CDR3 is TGCAGTGCACAGGAAGGGAATGAGCAGTTCTTC. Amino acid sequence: CSAQEGNEQFF.

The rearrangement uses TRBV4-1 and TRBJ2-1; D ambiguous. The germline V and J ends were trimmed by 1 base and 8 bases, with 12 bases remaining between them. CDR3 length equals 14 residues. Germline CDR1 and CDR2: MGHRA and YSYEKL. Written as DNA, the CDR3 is TGCGCCAGCAGCCAAGTAGGTAGTAACCATGAGCAGTTCTTC. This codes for CASSQVGSNHEQFF.

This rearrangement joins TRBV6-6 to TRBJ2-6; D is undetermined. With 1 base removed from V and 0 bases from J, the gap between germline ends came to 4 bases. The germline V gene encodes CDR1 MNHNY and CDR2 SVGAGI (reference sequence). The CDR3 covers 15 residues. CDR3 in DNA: TGTGCCAGCAGTTACTATCCCTCTGGGGCCAACGTCCTGACTTTC. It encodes CASSYYPSGANVLTF.

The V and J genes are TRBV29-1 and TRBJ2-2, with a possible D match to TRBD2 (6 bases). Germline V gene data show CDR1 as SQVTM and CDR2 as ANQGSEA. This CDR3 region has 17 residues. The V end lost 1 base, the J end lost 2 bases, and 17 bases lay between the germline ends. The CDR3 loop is CSVEAEMGGRNTGELFF. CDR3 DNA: TGCAGCGTTGAAGCGGAAATGGGGGGAAGAAACACCGGGGAGCTGTTTTTT.

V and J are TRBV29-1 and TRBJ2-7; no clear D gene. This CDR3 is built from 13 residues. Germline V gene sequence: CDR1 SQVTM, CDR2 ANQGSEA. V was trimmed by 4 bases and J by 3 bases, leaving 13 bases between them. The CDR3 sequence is CSVVKDANYEQYF. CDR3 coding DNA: TGCAGCGTTGTAAAGGACGCCAACTACGAGCAGTACTTC.

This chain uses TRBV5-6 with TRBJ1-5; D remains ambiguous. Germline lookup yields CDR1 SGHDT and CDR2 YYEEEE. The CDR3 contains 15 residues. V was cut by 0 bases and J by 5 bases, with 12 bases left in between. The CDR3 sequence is CASSLGGGHDQPQHF. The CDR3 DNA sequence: TGTGCCAGCAGCTTGGGGGGAGGGCATGATCAGCCCCAGCATTTT.

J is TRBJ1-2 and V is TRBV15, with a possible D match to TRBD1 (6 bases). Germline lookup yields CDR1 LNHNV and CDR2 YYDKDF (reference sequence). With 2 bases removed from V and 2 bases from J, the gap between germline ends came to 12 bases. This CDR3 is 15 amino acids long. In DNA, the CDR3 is TGTGCCACCAGCAGAACAGTCCAGGGGAACTATGGCTACACCTTC. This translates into CATSRTVQGNYGYTF.

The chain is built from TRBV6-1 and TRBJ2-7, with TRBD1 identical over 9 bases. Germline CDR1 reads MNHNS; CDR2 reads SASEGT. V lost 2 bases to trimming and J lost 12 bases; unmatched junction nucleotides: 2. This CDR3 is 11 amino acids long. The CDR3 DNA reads TGTGCCAGCAGTGAATTGGGACAGGGGTACTTC. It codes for CASSELGQGYF.

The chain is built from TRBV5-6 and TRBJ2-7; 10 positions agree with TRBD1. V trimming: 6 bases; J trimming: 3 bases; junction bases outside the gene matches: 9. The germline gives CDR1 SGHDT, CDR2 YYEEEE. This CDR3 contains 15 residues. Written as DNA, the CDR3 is TGTGCCAGCACCACCCCAGGGGACAGGGGCTACGAGCAGTACTTC. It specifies CASTTPGDRGYEQYF.

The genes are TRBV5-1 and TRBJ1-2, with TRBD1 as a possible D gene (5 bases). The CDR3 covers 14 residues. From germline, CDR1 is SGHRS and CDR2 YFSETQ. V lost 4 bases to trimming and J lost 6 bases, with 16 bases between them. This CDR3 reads CASSPQTGPHGYTF. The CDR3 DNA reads TGCGCCAGCAGCCCGCAAACGGGGCCCCATGGCTACACCTTC.

The CDR3 sequence is CASSPARGDRGYEQYF. The DNA of the CDR3 is TGTGCCAGCAGTCCGGCCAGGGGGGACAGGGGTTACGAGCAGTACTTC. The chain has TRBV28 and TRBJ2-7; 10 nucleotides match TRBD1. The germline V gene encodes CDR1 MDHEN and CDR2 SYDVKM. CDR3 length: 16 amino acids. The ends lost 5 bases at V and 4 bases at J; junction bases unmatched: 11.